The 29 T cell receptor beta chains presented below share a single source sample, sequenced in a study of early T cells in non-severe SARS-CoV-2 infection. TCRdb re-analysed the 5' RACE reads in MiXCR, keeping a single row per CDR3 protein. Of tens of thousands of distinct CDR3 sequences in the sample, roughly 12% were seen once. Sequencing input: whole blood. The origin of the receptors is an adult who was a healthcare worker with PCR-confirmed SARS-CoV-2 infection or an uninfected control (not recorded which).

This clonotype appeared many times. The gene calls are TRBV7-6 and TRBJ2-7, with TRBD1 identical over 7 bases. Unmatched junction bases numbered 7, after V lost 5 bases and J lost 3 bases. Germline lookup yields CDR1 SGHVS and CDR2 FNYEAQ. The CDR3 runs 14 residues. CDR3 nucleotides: TGTGCCAGCAGCAAGGACAGGACCAGCTACGAGCAGTACTTC. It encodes CASSKDRTSYEQYF.

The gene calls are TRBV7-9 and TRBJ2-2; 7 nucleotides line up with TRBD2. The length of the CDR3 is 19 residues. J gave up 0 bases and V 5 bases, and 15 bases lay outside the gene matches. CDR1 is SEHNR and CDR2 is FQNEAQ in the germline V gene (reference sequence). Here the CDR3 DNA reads TGTGCCAGCAGCCAGCCGCGGGGGAACCTCCTGGCGAACACCGGGGAGCTGTTTTTT. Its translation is CASSQPRGNLLANTGELFF.

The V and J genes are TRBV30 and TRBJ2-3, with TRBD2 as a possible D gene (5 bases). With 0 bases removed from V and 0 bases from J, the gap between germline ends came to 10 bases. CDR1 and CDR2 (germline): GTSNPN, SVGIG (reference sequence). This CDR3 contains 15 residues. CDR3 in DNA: TGTGCCTGGAGTGTTGGCGGGTCTAGCACAGATACGCAGTATTTT. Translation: CAWSVGGSSTDTQYF.

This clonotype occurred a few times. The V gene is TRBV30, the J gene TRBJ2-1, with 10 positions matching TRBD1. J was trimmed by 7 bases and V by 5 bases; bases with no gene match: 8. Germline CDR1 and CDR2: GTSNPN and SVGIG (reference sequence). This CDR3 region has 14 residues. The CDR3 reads CAWDRGLGENEQFF. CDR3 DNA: TGTGCCTGGGACAGGGGGCTGGGGGAAAATGAGCAGTTCTTC.

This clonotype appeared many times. CDR3 sequence reads: CASSVRRRDTQYF. The CDR3 DNA sequence: TGTGCCAGCAGCGTCAGACGGCGAGATACGCAGTATTTT. The chain joins TRBV11-2 to TRBJ2-3, with D unresolved. Trimming left V 5 bases short and J 5 bases short, with 11 bases between. The CDR3 is made up of 13 amino acids. Germline CDR1 reads SGHAT; CDR2 reads FQNNGV.

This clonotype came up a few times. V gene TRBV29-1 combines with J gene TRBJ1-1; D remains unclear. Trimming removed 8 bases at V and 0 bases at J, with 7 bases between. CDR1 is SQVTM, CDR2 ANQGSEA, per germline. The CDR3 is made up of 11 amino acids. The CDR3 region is CSLWVNTEAFF. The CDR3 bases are TGCAGCCTGTGGGTGAACACTGAAGCTTTCTTT.

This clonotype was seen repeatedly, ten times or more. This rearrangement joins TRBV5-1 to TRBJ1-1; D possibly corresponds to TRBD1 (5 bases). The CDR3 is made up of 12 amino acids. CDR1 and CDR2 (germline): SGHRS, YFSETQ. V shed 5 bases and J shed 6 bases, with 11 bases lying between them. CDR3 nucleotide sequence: TGCGCCAGCAGGGGTGGAGGGGCTGAAGCTTTCTTT. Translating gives CASRGGGAEAFF.

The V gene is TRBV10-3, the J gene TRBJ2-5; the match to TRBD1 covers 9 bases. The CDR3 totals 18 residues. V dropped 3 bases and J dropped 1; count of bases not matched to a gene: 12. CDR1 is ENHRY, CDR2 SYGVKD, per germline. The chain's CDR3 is CAISDTGVTGQGQETQYF. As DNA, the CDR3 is TGTGCCATCAGTGATACCGGCGTCACGGGACAGGGCCAAGAGACCCAGTACTTC.

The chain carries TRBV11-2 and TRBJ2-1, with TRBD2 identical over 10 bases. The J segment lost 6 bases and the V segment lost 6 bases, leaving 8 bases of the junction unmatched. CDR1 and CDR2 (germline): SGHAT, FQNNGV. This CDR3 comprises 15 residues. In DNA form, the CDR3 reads TGTGCCAGCAGTCGCAGCGGGGGGGTGTCCAATGAGCAGTTCTTC. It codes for CASSRSGGVSNEQFF.

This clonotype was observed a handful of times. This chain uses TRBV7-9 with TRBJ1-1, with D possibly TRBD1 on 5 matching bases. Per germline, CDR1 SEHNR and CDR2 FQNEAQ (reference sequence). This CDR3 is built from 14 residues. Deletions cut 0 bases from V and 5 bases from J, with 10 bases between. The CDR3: CASSLAEGLTEAFF. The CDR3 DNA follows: TGTGCCAGCAGCTTAGCGGAGGGACTAACTGAAGCTTTCTTT.

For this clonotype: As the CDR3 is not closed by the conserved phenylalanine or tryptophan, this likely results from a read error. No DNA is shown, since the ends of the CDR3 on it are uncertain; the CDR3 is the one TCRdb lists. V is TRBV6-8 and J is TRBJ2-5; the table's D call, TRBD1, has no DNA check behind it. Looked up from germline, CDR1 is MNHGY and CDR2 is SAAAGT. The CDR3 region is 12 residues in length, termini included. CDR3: CASSYPRDRGGI.

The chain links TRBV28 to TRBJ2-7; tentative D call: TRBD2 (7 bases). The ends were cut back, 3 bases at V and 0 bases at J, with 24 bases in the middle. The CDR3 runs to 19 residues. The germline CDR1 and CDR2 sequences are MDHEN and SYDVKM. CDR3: CASSFLLQGAGIHSYEQYF. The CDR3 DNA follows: TGTGCCAGCAGTTTCCTACTACAGGGAGCGGGGATCCACTCCTACGAGCAGTACTTC.

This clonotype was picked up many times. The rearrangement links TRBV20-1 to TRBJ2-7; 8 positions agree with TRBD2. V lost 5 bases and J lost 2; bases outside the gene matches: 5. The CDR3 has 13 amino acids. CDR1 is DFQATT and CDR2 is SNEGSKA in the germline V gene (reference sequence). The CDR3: CSAQLAEPYEQYF. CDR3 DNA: TGCAGTGCTCAACTAGCGGAGCCCTACGAGCAGTACTTC.

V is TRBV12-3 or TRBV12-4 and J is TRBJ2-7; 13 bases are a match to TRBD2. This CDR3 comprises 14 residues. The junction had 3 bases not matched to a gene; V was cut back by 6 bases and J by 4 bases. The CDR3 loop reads CASSRLAGGYEQYF. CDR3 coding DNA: TGTGCCAGCAGCCGACTAGCGGGGGGATACGAGCAGTACTTC.

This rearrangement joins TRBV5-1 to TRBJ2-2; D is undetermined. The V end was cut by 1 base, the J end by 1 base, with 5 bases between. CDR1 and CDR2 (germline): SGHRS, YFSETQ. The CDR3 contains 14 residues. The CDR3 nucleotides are TGCGCCAGCAGCTTGTCGCAGAACACCGGGGAGCTGTTTTTT. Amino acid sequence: CASSLSQNTGELFF.

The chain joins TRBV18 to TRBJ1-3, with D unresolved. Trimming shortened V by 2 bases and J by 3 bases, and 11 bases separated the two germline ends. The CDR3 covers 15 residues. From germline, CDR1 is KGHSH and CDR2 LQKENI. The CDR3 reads CASSPFPNVGNTIYF. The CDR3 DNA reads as TGTGCCAGCTCACCATTCCCGAACGTTGGAAACACCATATATTTT. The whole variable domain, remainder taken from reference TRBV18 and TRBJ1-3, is NAGVMQNPRHLVRRRGQEARLRCSPMKGHSHVYWYRQLPEEGLKFMVYLQKENIIDESGMPKERFSAEFPKEGPSILRIQQVVRGDSAAYFCASSPFPNVGNTIYFGEGSWLTVV.

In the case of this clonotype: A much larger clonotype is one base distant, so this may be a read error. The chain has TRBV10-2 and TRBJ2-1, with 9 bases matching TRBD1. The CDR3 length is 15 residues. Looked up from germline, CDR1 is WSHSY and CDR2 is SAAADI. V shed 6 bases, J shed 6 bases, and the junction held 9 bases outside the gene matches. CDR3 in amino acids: CASRKEGQGCNEQFF. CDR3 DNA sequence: TGCGCCAGCAGGAAAGAGGGACAGGGTTGCAATGAGCAGTTCTTC.

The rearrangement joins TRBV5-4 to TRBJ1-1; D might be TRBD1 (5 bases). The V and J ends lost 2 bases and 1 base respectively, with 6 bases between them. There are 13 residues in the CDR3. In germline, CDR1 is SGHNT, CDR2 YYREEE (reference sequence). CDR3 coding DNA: TGTGCCAGCAGCTTCGGACAGAACACTGAAGCTTTCTTT. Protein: CASSFGQNTEAFF.

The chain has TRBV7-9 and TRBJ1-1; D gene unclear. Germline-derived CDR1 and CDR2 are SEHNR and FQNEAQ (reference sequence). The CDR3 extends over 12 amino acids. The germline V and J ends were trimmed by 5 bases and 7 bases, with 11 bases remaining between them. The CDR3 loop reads CASSLSQSEAFF. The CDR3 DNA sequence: TGTGCCAGCAGCCTAAGTCAGAGTGAAGCTTTCTTT.

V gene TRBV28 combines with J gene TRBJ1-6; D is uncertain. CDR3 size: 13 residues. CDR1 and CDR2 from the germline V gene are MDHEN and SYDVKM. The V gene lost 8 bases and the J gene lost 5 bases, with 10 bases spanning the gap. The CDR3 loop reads CASGSANNSPLHF. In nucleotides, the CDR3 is TGTGCCAGCGGTTCCGCCAATAATTCACCCCTCCACTTT.

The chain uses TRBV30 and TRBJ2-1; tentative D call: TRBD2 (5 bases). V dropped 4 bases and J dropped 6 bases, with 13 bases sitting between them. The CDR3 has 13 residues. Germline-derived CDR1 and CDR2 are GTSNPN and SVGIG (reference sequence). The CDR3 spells CAWTKGVRNEQFF. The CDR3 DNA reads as TGTGCCTGGACAAAGGGAGTGCGCAATGAGCAGTTCTTC.

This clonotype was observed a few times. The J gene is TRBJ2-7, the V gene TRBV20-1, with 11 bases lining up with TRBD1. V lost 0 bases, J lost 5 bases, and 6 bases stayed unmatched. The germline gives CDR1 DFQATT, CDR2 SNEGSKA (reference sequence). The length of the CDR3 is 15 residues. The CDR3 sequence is CSARDQGQGVHEQYF. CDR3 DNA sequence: TGCAGTGCTAGAGATCAGGGACAGGGGGTACACGAGCAGTACTTC.

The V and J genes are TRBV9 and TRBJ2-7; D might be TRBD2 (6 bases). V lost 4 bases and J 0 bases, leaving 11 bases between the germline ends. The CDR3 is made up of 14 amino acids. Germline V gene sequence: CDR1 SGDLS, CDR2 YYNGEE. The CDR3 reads CASSLGGTSYEQYF. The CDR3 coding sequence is TGTGCCAGCAGCCTAGGAGGGACCTCCTACGAGCAGTACTTC. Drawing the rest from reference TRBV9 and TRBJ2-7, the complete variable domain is DSGVTQTPKHLITATGQRVTLRCSPRSGDLSVYWYQQSLDQGLQFLIQYYNGEERAKGNILERFSAQQFPDLHSELNLSSLELGDSALYFCASSLGGTSYEQYFGPGTRLTVT.

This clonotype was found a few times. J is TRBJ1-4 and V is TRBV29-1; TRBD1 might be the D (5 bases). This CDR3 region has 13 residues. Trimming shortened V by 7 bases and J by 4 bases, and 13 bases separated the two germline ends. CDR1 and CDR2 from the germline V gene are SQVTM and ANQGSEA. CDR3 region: CSAETVFNEKLFF. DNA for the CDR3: TGCAGCGCCGAGACAGTGTTTAATGAAAAACTGTTTTTT.

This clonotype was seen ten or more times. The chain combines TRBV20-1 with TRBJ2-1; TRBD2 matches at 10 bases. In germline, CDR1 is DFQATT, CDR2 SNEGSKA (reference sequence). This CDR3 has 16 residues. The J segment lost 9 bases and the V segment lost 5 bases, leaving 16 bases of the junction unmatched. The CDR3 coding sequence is TGCAGTGCTCCGAAAGGCCTAGCGGGAGTGTCCGGTGAGCAGTTCTTC. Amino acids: CSAPKGLAGVSGEQFF.

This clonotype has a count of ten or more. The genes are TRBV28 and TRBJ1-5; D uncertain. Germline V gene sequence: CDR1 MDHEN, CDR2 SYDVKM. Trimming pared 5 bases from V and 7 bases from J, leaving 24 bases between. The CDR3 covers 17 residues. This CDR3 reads CASSPPHRVRRAQPQHF. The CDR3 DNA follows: TGTGCCAGCAGTCCACCTCACCGGGTGAGAAGGGCCCAGCCCCAGCATTTT. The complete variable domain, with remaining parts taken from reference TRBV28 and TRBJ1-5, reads DVKVTQSSRYLVKRTGEKVFLECVQDMDHENMFWYRQDPGLGLRLIYFSYDVKMKEKGDIPEGYSVSREKKERFSLILESASTNQTSMYLCASSPPHRVRRAQPQHFGDGTRLSIL.

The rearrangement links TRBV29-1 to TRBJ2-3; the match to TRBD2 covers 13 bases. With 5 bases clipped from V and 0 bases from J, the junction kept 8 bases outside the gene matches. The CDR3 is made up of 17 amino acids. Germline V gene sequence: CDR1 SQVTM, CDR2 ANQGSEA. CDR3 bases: TGCAGCGTTACCGGACTAGCGGGAGTGACTAGCACAGATACGCAGTATTTT. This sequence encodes CSVTGLAGVTSTDTQYF.

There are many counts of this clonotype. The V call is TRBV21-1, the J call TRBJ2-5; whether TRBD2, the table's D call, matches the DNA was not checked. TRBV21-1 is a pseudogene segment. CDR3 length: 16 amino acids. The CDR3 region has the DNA TGTGCCAGCAGCCAACGACCCGGAGGGATACAAGAGACCCAGTACTTC. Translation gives CASSQRPGGIQETQYF.

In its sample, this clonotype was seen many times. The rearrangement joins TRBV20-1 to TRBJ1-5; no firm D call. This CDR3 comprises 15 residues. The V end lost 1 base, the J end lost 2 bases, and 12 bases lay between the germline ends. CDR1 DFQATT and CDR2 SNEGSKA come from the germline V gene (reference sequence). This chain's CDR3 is CSARGTRHGNQPQHF. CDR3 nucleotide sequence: TGCAGTGCTAGAGGGACCCGGCACGGCAATCAGCCCCAGCATTTT.